A single sample gave rise to the 20 T cell receptor beta chains below, sequenced in a study of T cells expressing NK-cell markers. Reprocessing the 5' RACE reads, TCRdb reports a single entry for every CDR3 protein and omits DNA. The sample features 350,000 to 400,000 distinct CDR3 sequences, with over 8.5% in its top ten. The sample comprised blood T cells: a sorted CD56 or NKG2C T cell subset, CD4+ or CD8+ T cells, or bulk PBMC T cells (not recorded which). The receptors here all came from a woman between 50 and 59 years old in good health.

The rearrangement joins TRBV6-5 to TRBJ2-5; TCRdb's D call of TRBD1 is untestable without DNA. The CDR3 has 13 amino acids. CDR1 MNHEY and CDR2 SVGAGI come from the germline V gene. The CDR3 is CASSYSNRETQYF.

The chain links TRBV5-1 to TRBJ1-5; no DNA is available, so the TRBD1 call from TCRdb remains unchecked. This CDR3 has 15 amino acids. Per germline, CDR1 SGHRS and CDR2 YFSETQ. CDR3 region: CASSPGEFSNQPQHF.

The chain combines TRBV3-1 with TRBJ2-1; TCRdb's assignment of TRBD2 cannot be checked, as there is no DNA. Germline values: CDR1 LGHDT, CDR2 YNNKEL (reference sequence). The CDR3 extends over 18 amino acids. CDR3 residues: CASSPRTIAGGRGNEQFF.

This chain uses TRBV24-1 with TRBJ2-3; TCRdb designates TRBD1, a call that cannot be tested without DNA. Germline values: CDR1 KGHDR, CDR2 SFDVKD. This CDR3 region has 14 residues. The CDR3 sequence is CATKGGGTTDTQYF.

The gene calls are TRBV7-3 and TRBJ2-1; TCRdb's D call of TRBD2 is untestable without DNA. This CDR3 comprises 18 residues. Germline loops: CDR1 SGHTA, CDR2 FQGTGA. This CDR3 reads CASSPPGLAGGGGNEQFF.

The chain carries TRBV11-2 and TRBJ2-4. CDR1 is SGHAT, CDR2 FQNNGV, per germline. The length of the CDR3 is 13 residues. CDR3 sequence reads: CASSLVLKNIQYF.

V gene TRBV5-1 combines with J gene TRBJ1-1. The CDR3 runs to 16 residues. CDR1 and CDR2 (germline): SGHRS, YFSETQ. The CDR3 loop is CASSLGPSGTTGEAFF.

J is TRBJ2-3 and V is TRBV29-1; with no DNA, the TCRdb D assignment of TRBD2 cannot be verified. This CDR3 contains 12 residues. Germline V gene lookup returns CDR1 SQVTM and CDR2 ANQGSEA. The CDR3: CSVASGTDTQYF.

This sequence joins TRBV29-1 and TRBJ2-2. Germline values: CDR1 SQVTM, CDR2 ANQGSEA. This CDR3 is built from 11 residues. The CDR3 sequence: CSGVLTGELFF.

The rearrangement joins TRBV3-1 to TRBJ2-3; TCRdb's D gene call, TRBD2, goes unchecked for lack of DNA. The germline gives CDR1 LGHDT, CDR2 YNNKEL (reference sequence). This CDR3 region has 16 residues. The CDR3 protein is CASSRTSRRWEDTQYF.

V is TRBV12-3 or TRBV12-4 and J is TRBJ2-5. The length of the CDR3 is 13 residues. The CDR3 sequence is CASSLGRKETQYF.

The V gene is TRBV12-3 or TRBV12-4, the J gene TRBJ2-3; TCRdb returns TRBD2, unconfirmable since there is no DNA. There are 17 residues in the CDR3. Here the CDR3 reads CASSPTLGLAGADTQYF.

V gene TRBV27 combines with J gene TRBJ2-5. Germline CDR1 reads MNHEY; CDR2 reads SMNVEV (reference sequence). This CDR3 comprises 15 residues. Here the CDR3 reads CASSLNSHPRETQYF.

The chain is built from TRBV7-9 and TRBJ2-1; the TCRdb call, TRBD1, lacks DNA for checking. The CDR3 contains 12 residues. Germline CDR1 SEHNR, CDR2 FQNEAQ (reference sequence). CDR3 region: CASRPGENEQFF.

The CDR3 loop is CATTARHTGELFF. The V call is TRBV15, the J call TRBJ2-2. Germline-derived CDR1 and CDR2 are LNHNV and YYDKDF (reference sequence). CDR3 size: 13 residues.

The chain links TRBV12-3 or TRBV12-4 to TRBJ1-4. The CDR3 covers 14 residues. CDR3 residues: CASSYTVANEKLFF.

The V and J genes are TRBV6-6 and TRBJ2-1; TCRdb lists TRBD1, though no DNA is available to test this call. This CDR3 has 15 residues. Germline V gene sequence: CDR1 MNHNY, CDR2 SVGAGI (reference sequence). The CDR3: CASSYGDRGRNEQFF.

The chain employs TRBV29-1 and TRBJ1-4; lacking DNA, the TRBD1 call made by TCRdb goes unchecked. Germline V CDR1 and CDR2: SQVTM, ANQGSEA. The CDR3 sequence is 12 residues long. The CDR3 sequence is CSVRGVNEKLFF.

This chain joins TRBV20-1 and TRBJ2-7. There are 13 residues in the CDR3. Germline-derived CDR1 and CDR2 are DFQATT and SNEGSKA (reference sequence). CDR3 sequence reads: CSANRPESHEQYF.

The chain recombines TRBV7-9 with TRBJ2-7; the TCRdb call, TRBD1, lacks DNA for checking. In germline, CDR1 is SEHNR, CDR2 FQNEAQ (reference sequence). The CDR3 consists of 15 residues. CDR3 residues: CASSLLGTAYYEQYF.